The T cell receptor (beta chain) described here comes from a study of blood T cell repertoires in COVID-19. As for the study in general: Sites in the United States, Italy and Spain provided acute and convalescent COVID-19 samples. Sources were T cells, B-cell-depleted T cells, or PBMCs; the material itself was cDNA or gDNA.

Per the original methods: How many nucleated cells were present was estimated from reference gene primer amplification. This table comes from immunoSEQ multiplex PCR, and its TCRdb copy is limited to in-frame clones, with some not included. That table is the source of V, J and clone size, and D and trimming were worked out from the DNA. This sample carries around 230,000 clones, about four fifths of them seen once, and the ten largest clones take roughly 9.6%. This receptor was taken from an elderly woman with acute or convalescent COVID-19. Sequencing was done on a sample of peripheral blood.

Here the CDR3 DNA reads TGTGCCAGTAGTATGGCTGAACGAATGAACACTGAAGCTTTCTTT. Translated, it gives CASSMAERMNTEAFF. The chain joins TRBV19 to TRBJ1-1; D call uncertain. The V and J ends lost 3 bases and 0 bases respectively, with 11 bases between them. Per germline, CDR1 LNHDA and CDR2 SQIVND (reference sequence). There are 15 residues in the CDR3. Complete variable domain (other parts from reference TRBV19 and TRBJ1-1): DGGITQSPKYLFRKEGQNVTLSCEQNLNHDAMYWYRQDPGQGLRLIYYSQIVNDFQKGDIAEGYSVSREKKESFPLTVTSAQKNPTAFYLCASSMAERMNTEAFFGQGTRLTVV.